This is a list of T cell receptor beta chains from one sample in a study of blood T cell repertoires in COVID-19. TCRdb keeps only in-frame clones here, not all; method: immunoSEQ multiplex PCR. Of about 120,000 clones detected, 60% to 80% appear once; the ten largest clones hold 5.5%. Material for sequencing was peripheral blood. The receptors here all came from a man in his sixties with acute or convalescent COVID-19. The CDR3 runs from the conserved cysteine through the conserved F or W. Fields, in order: D gene, V gene, J gene, clone size, CDR3 protein, CDR3 DNA. A D gene is named only where the DNA matches it firmly. Part of the rows lack a size; the others show once, few, many or a class for expanded clones.

D: TRBD2
V: TRBV10-2
J: TRBJ2-1
size: NA
CDR3: CASRGGENEQFF
DNA: TGCGCCAGCAGGGGGGGGGAGAATGAGCAGTTCTTC

D: TRBD2
V: TRBV19
J: TRBJ2-3
size: NA
CDR3: CASSISSASGNTDTQYF
DNA: TGTGCCAGTAGTATAAGTTCGGCTAGCGGCAACACAGATACGCAGTATTTT

D: TRBD1
V: TRBV6-2/TRBV6-3
J: TRBJ1-1
size: NA
CDR3: CASSSHRGDTEAFF
DNA: TGTGCCAGCAGTTCACACAGGGGGGACACTGAAGCTTTCTTT

D: NA
V: TRBV5-4
J: TRBJ2-2
size: few
CDR3: CASSPRSGGGTGELFF
DNA: TGTGCCAGCAGCCCTCGATCAGGGGGAGGAACCGGGGAGCTGTTTTTT

D: NA
V: TRBV12-3/TRBV12-4
J: TRBJ1-5
size: NA
CDR3: CASSFSSNQPQHF
DNA: TGTGCCAGCAGTTTCTCCAGCAATCAGCCCCAGCATTTT

D: TRBD1
V: TRBV5-1
J: TRBJ2-7
size: NA
CDR3: CASSGDRGSYEQYF
DNA: TGCGCCAGCAGCGGGGACAGGGGATCCTACGAGCAGTACTTC

D: TRBD2
V: TRBV19
J: TRBJ2-3
size: NA
CDR3: CASSDRGGPSDTQYF
DNA: TGTGCCAGTAGTGACCGGGGGGGACCTTCAGATACGCAGTATTTT

D: TRBD1
V: TRBV7-9
J: TRBJ1-1
size: NA
CDR3: CASSTGGTGETEAFF
DNA: TGTGCCAGCAGCACGGGGGGGACAGGGGAAACTGAAGCTTTCTTT

D: TRBD2
V: TRBV3-1/TRBV3-2
J: TRBJ2-3
size: NA
CDR3: CASSQDPSGSYEDTQYF
DNA: TGTGCCAGCAGCCAAGACCCTAGCGGGAGTTATGAAGATACGCAGTATTTT

D: NA
V: TRBV3-1/TRBV3-2
J: TRBJ1-4
size: NA
CDR3: CASSRAPNEKLFF
DNA: TGTGCCAGCAGCCGAGCCCCCAATGAAAAACTGTTTTTT

D: NA
V: TRBV9
J: TRBJ2-2
size: NA
CDR3: CASSVGPAGGELFF
DNA: TGTGCCAGCAGCGTAGGCCCGGCGGGCGGGGAGCTGTTTTTT

D: NA
V: TRBV5-5
J: TRBJ2-7
size: few
CDR3: CASSREWTYEQYF
DNA: TGTGCCAGCAGCAGGGAGTGGACCTACGAGCAGTACTTC

D: TRBD1
V: TRBV30
J: TRBJ1-1
size: NA
CDR3: CAWEPPWDRGAAFF
DNA: TGTGCCTGGGAACCCCCATGGGACAGGGGGGCGGCTTTCTTT

D: NA
V: TRBV29-1
J: TRBJ1-4
size: NA
CDR3: CSVESGGGEKLFF
DNA: TGCAGCGTTGAATCGGGGGGCGGTGAAAAACTGTTTTTT

D: TRBD1
V: TRBV11-2
J: TRBJ1-2
size: NA
CDR3: CASSLMRTGSSREGYTF
DNA: TGTGCCAGCAGCTTAATGCGGACAGGGTCTTCCCGTGAGGGCTACACCTTC

D: NA
V: TRBV19
J: TRBJ1-5
size: NA
CDR3: CASMSFLNQPQHF
DNA: TGTGCCAGTATGAGTTTTCTAAATCAGCCCCAGCATTTT

D: NA
V: TRBV19
J: TRBJ2-5
size: NA
CDR3: CASSMQWGETQYF
DNA: TGTGCCAGTAGCATGCAATGGGGCGAGACCCAGTACTTC

D: NA
V: TRBV18
J: TRBJ1-2
size: NA
CDR3: CASSPPQGRNGYTF
DNA: TGTGCCAGCTCACCACCGCAGGGGCGGAATGGCTACACCTTC

D: TRBD1
V: TRBV30
J: TRBJ1-1
size: NA
CDR3: CAWSRGQGMNTEAFF
DNA: TGTGCCTGGAGTCGGGGACAGGGGATGAACACTGAAGCTTTCTTT

D: NA
V: TRBV29-1
J: TRBJ1-1
size: NA
CDR3: CSVALRGTEAFF
DNA: TGCAGCGTTGCCTTAAGGGGCACTGAAGCTTTCTTT

D: TRBD1
V: TRBV5-1
J: TRBJ1-3
size: NA
CDR3: CASSDRGSGNTIYF
DNA: TGCGCCAGCAGCGACAGGGGATCTGGAAACACCATATATTTT

D: NA
V: TRBV12-3/TRBV12-4
J: TRBJ2-3
size: NA
CDR3: CASSRQSTDTQYF
DNA: TGTGCCAGCAGCCGACAGAGCACAGATACGCAGTATTTT

D: NA
V: TRBV9
J: TRBJ2-2
size: NA
CDR3: CASSVAPAGELFF
DNA: TGTGCCAGCAGCGTAGCTCCGGCCGGGGAGCTGTTTTTT

D: NA
V: TRBV12-3/TRBV12-4
J: TRBJ2-1
size: NA
CDR3: CASSFRSGYEQFF
DNA: TGTGCCAGCAGTTTCAGGAGCGGCTATGAGCAGTTCTTC

D: TRBD2
V: TRBV29-1
J: TRBJ2-7
size: NA
CDR3: CSVETSGVEQYF
DNA: TGCAGCGTTGAGACTAGCGGGGTCGAGCAGTACTTC

D: NA
V: TRBV7-2
J: TRBJ2-2
size: NA
CDR3: CASSTPRGATGELFF
DNA: TGTGCCAGCAGTACCCCCCGGGGGGCCACCGGGGAGCTGTTTTTT

D: NA
V: TRBV6-5
J: TRBJ2-7
size: NA
CDR3: CASSYSSRGSDEQYF
DNA: TGTGCCAGCAGTTACTCGTCAAGGGGGTCGGACGAGCAGTACTTC

D: NA
V: TRBV19
J: TRBJ2-7
size: few
CDR3: CASSPPGDRSLYEQYF
DNA: TGTGCCAGTAGCCCCCCCGGCGACAGATCCCTCTACGAGCAGTACTTC

D: NA
V: TRBV29-1
J: TRBJ1-1
size: few
CDR3: CSVVRETLNTEAFF
DNA: TGCAGCGTTGTACGGGAGACACTGAACACTGAAGCTTTCTTT

D: NA
V: TRBV2
J: TRBJ2-2
size: NA
CDR3: CASSAEGELFF
DNA: TGTGCCAGCAGCGCTGAGGGGGAGCTGTTTTTT

D: TRBD1
V: TRBV11-2
J: TRBJ2-7
size: NA
CDR3: CASRSRDREPYEQYF
DNA: TGTGCCAGCAGGTCCCGGGACAGGGAACCCTACGAGCAGTACTTC

D: TRBD2
V: TRBV19
J: TRBJ2-1
size: few
CDR3: CASGISGIYNEQFF
DNA: TGTGCCAGCGGGATTAGCGGGATATACAATGAGCAGTTCTTC

D: NA
V: TRBV25-1
J: TRBJ1-6
size: NA
CDR3: CASRPGLGPNSPLHF
DNA: TGTGCCAGCAGACCCGGACTCGGCCCAAATTCACCCCTCCACTTT

D: TRBD1
V: TRBV2
J: TRBJ2-7
size: many
CDR3: CASGTGFYEQYF
DNA: TGTGCCAGCGGGACAGGTTTCTACGAGCAGTACTTC

D: TRBD1
V: TRBV30
J: TRBJ1-2
size: few
CDR3: CAWSSGTASYGYTF
DNA: TGTGCCTGGAGCTCGGGGACAGCGTCCTATGGCTACACCTTC

D: TRBD1
V: TRBV10-1
J: TRBJ1-1
size: once
CDR3: CASSESGQGNTEAFF
DNA: TGCGCCAGCAGTGAGTCGGGACAGGGGAACACTGAAGCTTTCTTT

D: NA
V: TRBV6-6
J: TRBJ1-1
size: NA
CDR3: CASSRDMVYTEAFF
DNA: TGTGCCAGCAGTCGGGACATGGTGTACACTGAAGCTTTCTTT

D: TRBD1
V: TRBV5-6
J: TRBJ2-7
size: few
CDR3: CASSSSGTGYYEGQYF
DNA: TGTGCCAGCAGCTCCTCCGGGACAGGATATTACGAGGGGCAGTACTTC

D: NA
V: TRBV30
J: TRBJ1-5
size: NA
CDR3: CAWSVQSGGQPQHF
DNA: TGTGCCTGGAGTGTTCAGAGCGGGGGCCAGCCCCAGCATTTT

D: NA
V: TRBV10-3
J: TRBJ2-7
size: once
CDR3: CAISEQGGLDEQYF
DNA: TGTGCCATCAGTGAGCAGGGAGGTTTGGACGAGCAGTACTTC

D: NA
V: TRBV14
J: TRBJ2-7
size: NA
CDR3: CASSQGSSYEQYF
DNA: TGTGCCAGCAGCCAAGGGAGCTCCTACGAGCAGTACTTC

D: NA
V: TRBV24-1
J: TRBJ1-2
size: NA
CDR3: CATSDLEGNYGYTF
DNA: TGTGCCACCAGTGATTTAGAGGGCAACTATGGCTACACCTTC

D: TRBD1
V: TRBV5-6
J: TRBJ1-2
size: NA
CDR3: CASSRTGGESGYTF
DNA: TGTGCCAGCAGCCGAACAGGGGGCGAATCTGGCTACACCTTC

D: NA
V: TRBV5-6
J: TRBJ2-1
size: few
CDR3: CASSLFAGDSYNEQFF
DNA: TGTGCCAGCAGCTTGTTCGCAGGCGACTCCTACAATGAGCAGTTCTTC

D: NA
V: TRBV24-1
J: TRBJ2-3
size: NA
CDR3: CATSDLWDQDGRTDTQYF
DNA: TGTGCCACCAGTGATTTGTGGGATCAAGACGGGAGAACAGATACGCAGTATTTT

D: NA
V: TRBV4-2
J: TRBJ1-4
size: NA
CDR3: CASSQGDSRWEKLFF
DNA: TGTGCCAGCAGCCAAGGAGACAGCCGTTGGGAAAAACTGTTTTTT

D: TRBD1
V: TRBV3-1/TRBV3-2
J: TRBJ1-2
size: many
CDR3: CASSRPRTGESGYTF
DNA: TGTGCCAGCAGCCGTCCCCGGACAGGGGAGAGTGGCTACACCTTC

D: TRBD1
V: TRBV6-1
J: TRBJ2-7
size: few
CDR3: CASSAHSPRDSNYEQYF
DNA: TGTGCCAGCAGTGCCCATAGCCCCCGGGACAGCAACTACGAGCAGTACTTC

D: TRBD2
V: TRBV5-1
J: TRBJ2-3
size: NA
CDR3: CASSSTSGGTDTQYF
DNA: TGCGCCAGCAGCAGCACTAGCGGGGGCACAGATACGCAGTATTTT

D: TRBD1
V: TRBV5-8
J: TRBJ1-6
size: NA
CDR3: CASSRIQGVSGSPLHF
DNA: TGTGCCAGCAGCAGAATACAGGGGGTTAGCGGTTCACCCCTCCACTTT

D: NA
V: TRBV27
J: TRBJ1-1
size: NA
CDR3: CASSAPGGASEAFF
DNA: TGTGCCAGCAGTGCCCCGGGGGGGGCATCTGAAGCTTTCTTT

D: TRBD1
V: TRBV5-1
J: TRBJ1-4
size: NA
CDR3: CASRSGQGGEKLFF
DNA: TGCGCCAGCAGGTCGGGACAGGGGGGAGAAAAACTGTTTTTT

D: TRBD2
V: TRBV6-6
J: TRBJ2-7
size: NA
CDR3: CASSYSGTSYEQYF
DNA: TGTGCCAGCAGTTACTCCGGGACTAGCTACGAGCAGTACTTC

D: NA
V: TRBV6-5
J: TRBJ1-2
size: NA
CDR3: CASSRGATGRGYTF
DNA: TGTGCCAGCAGTCGGGGGGCGACGGGGCGTGGCTACACCTTC

D: NA
V: TRBV6-5
J: TRBJ2-7
size: once
CDR3: CASSAGGRAGYEQYF
DNA: TGTGCCAGCAGCGCCGGGGGTCGAGCGGGCTACGAGCAGTACTTC

D: TRBD1
V: TRBV6-5
J: TRBJ2-7
size: NA
CDR3: CASRGDSGSYEQYF
DNA: TGTGCCAGCAGAGGGGACAGCGGTTCCTACGAGCAGTACTTC

D: TRBD1
V: TRBV19
J: TRBJ2-4
size: once
CDR3: CASSIAGTGEGIQYF
DNA: TGTGCCAGTAGTATAGCCGGGACAGGTGAGGGGATTCAGTACTTC

D: NA
V: TRBV6-5
J: TRBJ2-1
size: few
CDR3: CASRPQTSYNEQFF
DNA: TGTGCCAGCAGACCCCAAACTTCCTACAATGAGCAGTTCTTC